This entry features one TCR beta chain sequence. An amount of RNA that ranged from roughly 0.5 to 1 ug was reverse transcribed with random hexamers. Amplification of TCR beta CDR3 spanned 54 Vbeta and 13 Jbeta via immunoSEQ multiplex PCR. TCRdb itself ran the immunoSEQ multiplex PCR reads through MiXCR, one entry per CDR3 protein. The table lists 200,000 to 250,000 distinct CDR3 sequences, approximately 94% of them singletons. The data are from a study of CD8 T cells in Susac syndrome. About the study: Patients with Susac syndrome were therapy-naive, taking corticosteroids, with some also receiving intravenous immunoglobulin, or taking intravenous immunoglobulin alone at the time their blood was drawn.

CDR3 length: 15 amino acids. V was cut by 2 bases and J by 5 bases, with 16 bases left in between. Looked up from germline, CDR1 is MNHEY and CDR2 is SVGEGT. TEMRA cells were enriched by FACS, and CD4+ and CD8+ T cells were negatively isolated. Sequences were obtained from CD4+ T cells from PBMCs. The chain carries TRBV6-2 or TRBV6-3 and TRBJ2-7, with D possibly being TRBD1 (5 bases). This receptor was identified in a human donor with Susac syndrome. CDR3 bases: TGTGCCAGCAGTTACCCCACAGGCGCGAAGGACGAGCAGTACTTC. Translating gives CASSYPTGAKDEQYF.